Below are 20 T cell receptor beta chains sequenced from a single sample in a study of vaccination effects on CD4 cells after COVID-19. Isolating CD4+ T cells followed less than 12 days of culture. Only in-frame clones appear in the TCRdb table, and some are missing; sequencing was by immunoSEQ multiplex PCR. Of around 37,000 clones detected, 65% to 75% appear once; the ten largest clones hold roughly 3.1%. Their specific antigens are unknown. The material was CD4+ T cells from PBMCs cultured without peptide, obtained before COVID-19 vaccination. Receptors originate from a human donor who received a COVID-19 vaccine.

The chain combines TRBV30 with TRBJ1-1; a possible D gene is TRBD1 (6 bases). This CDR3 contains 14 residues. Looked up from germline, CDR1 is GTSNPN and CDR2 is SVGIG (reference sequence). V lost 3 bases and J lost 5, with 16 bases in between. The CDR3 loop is CAWRGGGGQTEAFF. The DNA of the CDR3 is TGTGCCTGGAGGGGGGGAGGGGGTCAGACTGAAGCTTTCTTT.

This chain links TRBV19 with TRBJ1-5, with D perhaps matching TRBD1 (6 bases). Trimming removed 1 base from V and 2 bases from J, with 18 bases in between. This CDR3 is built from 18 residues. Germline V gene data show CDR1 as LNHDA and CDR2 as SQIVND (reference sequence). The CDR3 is CASSIGGRGRGGNQPQHF. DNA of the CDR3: TGTGCCAGTAGTATAGGTGGCAGGGGTAGGGGGGGCAATCAGCCCCAGCATTTT.

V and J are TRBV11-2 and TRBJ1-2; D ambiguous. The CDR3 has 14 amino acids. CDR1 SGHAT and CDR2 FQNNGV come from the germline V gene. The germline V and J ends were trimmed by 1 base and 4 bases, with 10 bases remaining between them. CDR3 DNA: TGTGCCAGCAGCTTAGGGTCCGGGTTCTATGGCTACACCTTC. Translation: CASSLGSGFYGYTF.

The CDR3 DNA reads TGTGCCAGCAGTGAATTCGGGGGGCGAGGTATGAACACCGGGGAGCTGTTTTTT. This translates into CASSEFGGRGMNTGELFF. The rearrangement joins TRBV25-1 to TRBJ2-2, with D possibly matching TRBD2 (7 bases). CDR1 and CDR2 (germline): MGHDK, SYGVNS. Trimming shortened V by 1 base and J by 1 base, and 16 bases separated the two germline ends. The CDR3 is 18 residues long.

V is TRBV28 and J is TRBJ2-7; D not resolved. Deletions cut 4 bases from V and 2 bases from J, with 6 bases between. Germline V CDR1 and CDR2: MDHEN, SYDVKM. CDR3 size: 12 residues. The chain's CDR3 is CASSSITYEQYF. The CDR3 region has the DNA TGTGCCAGCAGTTCGATCACCTACGAGCAGTACTTC.

The CDR3 is CASSRTGKTEAFF. CDR3 nucleotides: TGTGCCAGCAGTCGGACAGGGAAGACTGAAGCTTTCTTT. The gene calls are TRBV12-3 or TRBV12-4 and TRBJ1-1; 8 positions agree with TRBD1. V lost 5 bases, J lost 5 bases, and 4 bases stayed unmatched. The CDR3 covers 13 residues.

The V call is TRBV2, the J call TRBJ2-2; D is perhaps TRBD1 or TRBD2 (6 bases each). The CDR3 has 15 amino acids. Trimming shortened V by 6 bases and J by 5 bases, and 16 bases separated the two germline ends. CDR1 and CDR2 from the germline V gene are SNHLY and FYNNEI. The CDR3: CASSRFWGATGELFF. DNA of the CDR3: TGTGCCAGCAGCCGATTCTGGGGGGCTACCGGGGAGCTGTTTTTT.

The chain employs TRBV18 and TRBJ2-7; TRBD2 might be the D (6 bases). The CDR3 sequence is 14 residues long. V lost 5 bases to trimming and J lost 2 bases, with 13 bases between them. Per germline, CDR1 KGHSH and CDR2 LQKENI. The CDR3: CASSSGQKTYEQYF. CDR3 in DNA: TGTGCCAGCTCAAGCGGGCAGAAGACCTACGAGCAGTACTTC.

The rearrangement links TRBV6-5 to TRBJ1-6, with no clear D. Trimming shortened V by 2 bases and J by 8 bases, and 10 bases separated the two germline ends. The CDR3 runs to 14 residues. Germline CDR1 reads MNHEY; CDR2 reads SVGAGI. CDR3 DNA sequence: TGTGCCAGCAGTTACGTAAACGCGGATTCACCCCTCCACTTT. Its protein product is CASSYVNADSPLHF.

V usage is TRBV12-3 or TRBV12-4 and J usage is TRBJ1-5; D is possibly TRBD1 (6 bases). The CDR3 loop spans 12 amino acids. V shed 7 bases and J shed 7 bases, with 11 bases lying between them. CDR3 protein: CASTQGRQPQHF. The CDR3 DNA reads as TGTGCCAGCACCCAGGGGCGACAGCCCCAGCATTTT.

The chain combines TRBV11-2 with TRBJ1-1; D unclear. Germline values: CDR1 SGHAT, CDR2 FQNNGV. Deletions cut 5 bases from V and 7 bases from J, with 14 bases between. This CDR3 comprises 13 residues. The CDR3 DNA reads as TGTGCCAGCAGCGTTACCCCTTGGGGTGAAGCTTTCTTT. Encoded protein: CASSVTPWGEAFF.

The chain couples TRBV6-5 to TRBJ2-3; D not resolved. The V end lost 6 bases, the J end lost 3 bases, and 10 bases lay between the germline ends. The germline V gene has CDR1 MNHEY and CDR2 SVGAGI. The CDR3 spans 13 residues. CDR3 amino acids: CASSSPGTDTQYF. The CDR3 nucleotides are TGTGCCAGCAGCTCGCCAGGTACAGATACGCAGTATTTT.

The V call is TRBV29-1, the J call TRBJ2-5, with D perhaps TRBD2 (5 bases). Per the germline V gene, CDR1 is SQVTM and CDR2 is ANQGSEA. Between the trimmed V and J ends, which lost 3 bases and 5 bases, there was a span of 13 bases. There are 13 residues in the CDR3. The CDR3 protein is CSVDGQPGETQYF. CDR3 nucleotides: TGCAGCGTTGACGGGCAGCCGGGGGAGACCCAGTACTTC.

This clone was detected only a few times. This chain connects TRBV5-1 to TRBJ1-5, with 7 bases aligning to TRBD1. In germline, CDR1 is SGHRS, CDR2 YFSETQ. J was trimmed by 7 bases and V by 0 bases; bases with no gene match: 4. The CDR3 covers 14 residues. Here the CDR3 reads CASSLGQGGQPQHF. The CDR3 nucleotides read TGCGCCAGCAGCTTGGGACAGGGTGGCCAGCCCCAGCATTTT. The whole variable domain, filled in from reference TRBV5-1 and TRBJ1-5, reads KAGVTQTPRYLIKTRGQQVTLSCSPISGHRSVSWYQQTPGQGLQFLFEYFSETQRNKGNFPGRFSGRQFSNSRSEMNVSTLELGDSALYLCASSLGQGGQPQHFGDGTRLSIL.

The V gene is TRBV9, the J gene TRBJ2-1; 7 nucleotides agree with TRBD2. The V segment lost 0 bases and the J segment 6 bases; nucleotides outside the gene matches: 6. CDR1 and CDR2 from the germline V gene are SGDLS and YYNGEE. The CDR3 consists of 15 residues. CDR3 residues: CASSVGLADVNEQFF. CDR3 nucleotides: TGTGCCAGCAGCGTAGGACTAGCTGACGTCAATGAGCAGTTCTTC. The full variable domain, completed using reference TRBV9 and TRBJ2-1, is DSGVTQTPKHLITATGQRVTLRCSPRSGDLSVYWYQQSLDQGLQFLIQYYNGEERAKGNILERFSAQQFPDLHSELNLSSLELGDSALYFCASSVGLADVNEQFFGPGTRLTVL.

The CDR3 spells CASSLAMNTEAFF. CDR3 nucleotide sequence: TGTGCCAGCAGCTTGGCAATGAACACTGAAGCTTTCTTT. The rearrangement links TRBV7-9 to TRBJ1-1; D not resolved. Germline V gene data show CDR1 as SEHNR and CDR2 as FQNEAQ (reference sequence). Trimming cost V 3 bases and J 0 bases, with 5 bases left between them. The CDR3 consists of 13 residues.

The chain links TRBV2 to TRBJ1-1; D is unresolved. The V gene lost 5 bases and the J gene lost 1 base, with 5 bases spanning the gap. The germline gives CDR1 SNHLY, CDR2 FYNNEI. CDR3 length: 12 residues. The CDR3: CASSKQNTEAFF. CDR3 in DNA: TGTGCCAGCAGTAAGCAGAACACTGAAGCTTTCTTT.

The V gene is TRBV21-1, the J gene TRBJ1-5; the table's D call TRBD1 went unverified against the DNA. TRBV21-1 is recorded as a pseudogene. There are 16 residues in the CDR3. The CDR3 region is CASSKVNSWGGQPQHF. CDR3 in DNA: TGTGCCAGCAGCAAAGTAAACTCTTGGGGCGGTCAGCCCCAGCATTTT.

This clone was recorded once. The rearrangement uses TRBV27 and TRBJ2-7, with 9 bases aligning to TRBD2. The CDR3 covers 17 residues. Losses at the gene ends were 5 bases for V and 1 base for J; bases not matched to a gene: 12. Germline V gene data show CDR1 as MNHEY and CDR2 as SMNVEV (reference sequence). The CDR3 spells CASSTSGLTQRSYEQYF. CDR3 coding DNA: TGTGCCAGCAGTACTAGCGGGCTAACTCAGAGGTCCTACGAGCAGTACTTC.

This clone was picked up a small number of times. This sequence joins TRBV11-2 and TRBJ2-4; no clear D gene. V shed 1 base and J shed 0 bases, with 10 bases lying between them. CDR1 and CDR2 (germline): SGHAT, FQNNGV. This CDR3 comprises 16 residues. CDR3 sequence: CASSLVMGLAKNIQYF. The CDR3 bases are TGTGCCAGCAGCTTAGTGATGGGGTTAGCCAAAAACATTCAGTACTTC. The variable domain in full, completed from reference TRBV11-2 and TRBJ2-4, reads EAGVAQSPRYKIIEKRQSVAFWCNPISGHATLYWYQQILGQGPKLLIQFQNNGVVDDSQLPKDRFSAERLKGVDSTLKIQPAKLEDSAVYLCASSLVMGLAKNIQYFGAGTRLSVL.